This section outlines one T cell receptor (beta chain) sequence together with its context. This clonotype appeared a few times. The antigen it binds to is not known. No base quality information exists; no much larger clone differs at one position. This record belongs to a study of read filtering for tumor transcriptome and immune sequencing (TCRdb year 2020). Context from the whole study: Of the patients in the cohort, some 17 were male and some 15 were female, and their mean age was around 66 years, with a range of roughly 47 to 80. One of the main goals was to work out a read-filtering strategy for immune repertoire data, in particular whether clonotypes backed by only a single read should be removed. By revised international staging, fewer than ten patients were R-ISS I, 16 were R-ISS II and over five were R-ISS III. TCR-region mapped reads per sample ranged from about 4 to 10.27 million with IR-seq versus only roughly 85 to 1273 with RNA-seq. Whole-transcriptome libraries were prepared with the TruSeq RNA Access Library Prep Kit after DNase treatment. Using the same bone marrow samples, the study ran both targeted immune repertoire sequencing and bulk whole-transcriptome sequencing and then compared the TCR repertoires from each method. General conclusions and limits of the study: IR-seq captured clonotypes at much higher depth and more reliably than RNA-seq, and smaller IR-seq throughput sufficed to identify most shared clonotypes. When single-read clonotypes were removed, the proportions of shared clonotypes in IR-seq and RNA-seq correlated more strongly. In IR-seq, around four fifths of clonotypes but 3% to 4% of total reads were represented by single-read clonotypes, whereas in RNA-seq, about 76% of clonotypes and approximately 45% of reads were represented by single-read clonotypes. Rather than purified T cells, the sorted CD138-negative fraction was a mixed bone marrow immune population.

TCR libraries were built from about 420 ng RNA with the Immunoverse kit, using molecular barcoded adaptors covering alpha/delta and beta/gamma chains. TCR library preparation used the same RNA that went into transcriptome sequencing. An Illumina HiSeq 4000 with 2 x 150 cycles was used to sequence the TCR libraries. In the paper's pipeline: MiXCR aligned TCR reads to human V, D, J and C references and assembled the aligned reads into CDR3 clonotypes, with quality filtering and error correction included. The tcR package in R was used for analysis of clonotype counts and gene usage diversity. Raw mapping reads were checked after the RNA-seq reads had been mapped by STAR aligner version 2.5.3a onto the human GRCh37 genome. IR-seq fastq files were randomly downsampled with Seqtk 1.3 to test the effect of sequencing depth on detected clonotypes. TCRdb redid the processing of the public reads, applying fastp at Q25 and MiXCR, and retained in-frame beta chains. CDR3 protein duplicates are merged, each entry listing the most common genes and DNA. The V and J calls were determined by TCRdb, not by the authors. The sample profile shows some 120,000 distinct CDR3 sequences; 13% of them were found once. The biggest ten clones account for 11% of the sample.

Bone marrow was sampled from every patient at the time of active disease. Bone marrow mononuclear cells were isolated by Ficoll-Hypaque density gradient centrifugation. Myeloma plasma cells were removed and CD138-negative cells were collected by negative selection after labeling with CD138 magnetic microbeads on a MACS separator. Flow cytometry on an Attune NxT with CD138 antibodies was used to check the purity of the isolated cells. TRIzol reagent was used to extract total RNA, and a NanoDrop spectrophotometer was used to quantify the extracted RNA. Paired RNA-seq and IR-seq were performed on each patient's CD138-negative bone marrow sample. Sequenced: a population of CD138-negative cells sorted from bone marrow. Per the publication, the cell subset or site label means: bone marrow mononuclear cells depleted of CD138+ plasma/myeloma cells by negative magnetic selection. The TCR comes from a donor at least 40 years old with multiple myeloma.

CDR3 loop: CASSVSPVTTTTGELFF. DNA sequence: TGTGCCAGCAGCGTTTCCCCCGTTACTACAACCACCGGGGAGCTGTTTTTT. The V and J segments used are TRBV9 and TRBJ2-2; no confident D gene assignment can be made. The germline ends are 18 bases apart after V is trimmed by 2 bases and J by 4 bases. CDR1 and CDR2, per the germline V gene, are SGDLS and YYNGEE. The cysteine opens and the phenylalanine closes a CDR3 of 17 amino acids. Just CDR3 DNA is preserved here, 51 bases in frame from base 1.